The 28 T cell receptor beta chains below all came from one sample that was sequenced in a study of T cell repertoires in cytomegalovirus infection. For these receptors, no antigen is known. TCRdb re-called the reads with MiXCR, one entry per CDR3 protein. The profile covers hundreds of thousands of distinct CDR3 sequences, with around 32% appearing a single time and 15% to 20% taken by the ten largest. The input for sequencing was cultured PBMCs, taken from culture after CMV antigen stimulation. The receptors originated from a human donor in good health (CMV status not recorded). Some clones in this sample may be carry-over from other donors' samples.

The chain's CDR3 is CASSSLRGGLANEQFF. DNA of the CDR3: TGTGCCAGCAGCTCTCTAAGGGGTGGGCTAGCGAATGAGCAGTTCTTC. V and J are TRBV11-2 and TRBJ2-1, with D perhaps matching TRBD2 (6 bases). Germline V gene data show CDR1 as SGHAT and CDR2 as FQNNGV. With 4 bases removed from V and 7 bases from J, the gap between germline ends came to 20 bases. The CDR3 runs 16 residues.

Concerning this clonotype itself: The junction differs from germline at one of its ends, possibly a read error. CDR3 nucleotides: TGTGCCAGCAGCCTAGGGCTCAGCACAGATACGCAGTTTTTT. Its protein is CASSLGLSTDTQFF. The V call is TRBV4-2, the J call TRBJ2-3; D is uncertain. Looked up from germline, CDR1 is LGHNA and CDR2 is YNFKEQ. CDR3 size: 14 residues.

There are many counts of this clonotype. This chain connects TRBV7-2 to TRBJ1-1; no reliable D call. V dropped 2 bases and J dropped 0 bases, with 1 base sitting between them. The length of the CDR3 is 12 residues. The germline CDR1 and CDR2 sequences are SGHTA and FQGNSA. CDR3 amino acids: CASSLMNTEAFF. CDR3 nucleotide sequence: TGTGCCAGCAGCTTAATGAACACTGAAGCTTTCTTT.

The chain is built from TRBV18 and TRBJ2-1, with D unclear. The germline gives CDR1 KGHSH, CDR2 LQKENI. The CDR3 length is 13 residues. Trimming left V 2 bases short and J 6 bases short, with 8 bases between. The CDR3 reads CASSPFEVNEQFF. The CDR3, as DNA: TGTGCCAGCTCACCATTTGAGGTCAATGAGCAGTTCTTC.

J is TRBJ2-2 and V is TRBV12-3 or TRBV12-4; the D call may be TRBD1 or TRBD2 (5 bases each). The germline V and J ends were trimmed by 1 base and 4 bases, with 13 bases remaining between them. The CDR3 runs 16 residues. CDR3 residues: CASSLVGSGPTGELFF. The CDR3, as DNA: TGTGCCAGCAGTTTAGTCGGTTCGGGACCCACCGGGGAGCTGTTTTTT.

This clonotype occurred many times. The chain carries TRBV7-9 and TRBJ1-1; D is uncertain. Trimming took 3 bases from V and 5 from J, leaving 16 bases between them. This CDR3 spans 15 amino acids. From germline, CDR1 is SEHNR and CDR2 FQNEAQ (reference sequence). The CDR3 DNA is TGTGCCAGCAGCTTTACTAACCGGGGAGAAACTGAAGCTTTCTTT. Encoded protein: CASSFTNRGETEAFF.

The chain has TRBV5-4 and TRBJ1-2; D gene unclear. The germline V gene encodes CDR1 SGHNT and CDR2 YYREEE (reference sequence). This CDR3 contains 15 residues. Trimming pared 6 bases from V and 0 bases from J, leaving 15 bases between. The DNA for the CDR3 is TGTGCCAGCACCAAAACCCGGGGAGCTAACTATGGCTACACCTTC. Translation gives CASTKTRGANYGYTF.

This clonotype was seen only a few times. This chain uses TRBV5-4 with TRBJ2-3, with 8 bases aligning to TRBD2. With 0 bases clipped from V and 6 bases from J, the junction kept 3 bases outside the gene matches. In germline, CDR1 is SGHNT, CDR2 YYREEE (reference sequence). There are 14 residues in the CDR3. CDR3 sequence: CASSLVASGDTQYF. In DNA form, the CDR3 reads TGTGCCAGCAGCTTGGTGGCTAGCGGGGATACGCAGTATTTT. Drawing the rest from reference TRBV5-4 and TRBJ2-3, the complete variable domain is ETGVTQSPTHLIKTRGQQVTLRCSSQSGHNTVSWYQQALGQGPQFIFQYYREEENGRGNFPPRFSGLQFPNYSSELNVNALELDDSALYLCASSLVASGDTQYFGPGTRLTVL.

This clonotype was seen more than once but under ten times. This rearrangement joins TRBV6-2 or TRBV6-3 to TRBJ1-1; TRBD1 matches 9 bases. The germline V gene has CDR1 MNHEY and CDR2 SVGEGT. The CDR3 totals 14 residues. V lost 8 bases, J lost 5 bases, and 9 bases stayed unmatched. This CDR3 is CASSSGTGKTEAFF. The DNA for the CDR3 is TGTGCCAGCTCTTCGGGGACAGGGAAAACTGAAGCTTTCTTT.

The rearrangement joins TRBV7-9 to TRBJ2-7; the match to TRBD2 covers 8 bases. The CDR3 totals 15 residues. The V gene's germline CDR1 is SEHNR and CDR2 FQNEAQ (reference sequence). Trimming cost V 8 bases and J 2 bases; bases outside gene matches: 11. This chain's CDR3 is CASFPLDSGTYEQYF. In nucleotides, the CDR3 is TGTGCCAGCTTCCCATTAGATAGCGGGACCTACGAGCAGTACTTC.

The J gene is TRBJ2-7, the V gene TRBV9; possibly TRBD2 for D (5 bases). Germline V lookup: CDR1 SGDLS, CDR2 YYNGEE. The CDR3 has 14 residues. With 0 bases removed from V and 6 bases from J, the gap between germline ends came to 13 bases. The CDR3 bases are TGTGCCAGCAGCGTAGAAGGCGGGTGGAGCGAGCAGTACTTC. This encodes CASSVEGGWSEQYF. The full variable domain, with the rest looked up from reference TRBV9 and TRBJ2-7, is DSGVTQTPKHLITATGQRVTLRCSPRSGDLSVYWYQQSLDQGLQFLIQYYNGEERAKGNILERFSAQQFPDLHSELNLSSLELGDSALYFCASSVEGGWSEQYFGPGTRLTVT.

The genes are TRBV12-3 or TRBV12-4 and TRBJ2-7; TRBD2 is a possible D gene (5 bases). V dropped 1 base and J dropped 7 bases, with 11 bases sitting between them. The CDR3 extends over 13 amino acids. The CDR3 DNA sequence: TGTGCCAGCAGTTTAGTCTGGTCGGGGGAGCAGTACTTC. It codes for CASSLVWSGEQYF.

This clonotype showed up many times. V is TRBV7-2 and J is TRBJ2-5, with a tentative D call TRBD1 (6 bases). The V end lost 5 bases, the J end lost 2 bases, and 18 bases lay between the germline ends. Germline loops: CDR1 SGHTA, CDR2 FQGNSA. The CDR3 is made up of 16 amino acids. The CDR3 bases are TGTGCCAGCAGCGACCGGACAGCAGGATTTCAAGAGACCCAGTACTTC. It encodes CASSDRTAGFQETQYF.

V gene TRBV30 combines with J gene TRBJ2-3; weak D call: TRBD2 (5 bases). The germline V gene encodes CDR1 GTSNPN and CDR2 SVGIG (reference sequence). The CDR3 contains 14 residues. V gave up 2 bases and J gave up 4 bases, with 13 bases separating them. CDR3 DNA: TGTGCCTGGAGTCGAAACTCGAGGGCAGATACGCAGTATTTT. Amino acids: CAWSRNSRADTQYF.

The chain links TRBV27 to TRBJ2-7; 8 bases are a match to TRBD1. Germline lookup yields CDR1 MNHEY and CDR2 SMNVEV (reference sequence). CDR3 length: 15 amino acids. The trim removed 3 bases at V and 2 bases at J, leaving 6 bases unmatched. This CDR3 reads CASSFLGTGAYEQYF. Written as DNA, the CDR3 is TGTGCCAGCAGTTTTCTTGGGACAGGAGCCTACGAGCAGTACTTC.

V and J are TRBV15 and TRBJ2-1; 9 bases are shared with TRBD2. Trimming removed 5 bases from V and 6 bases from J; junction bases left unmatched: 11. The CDR3 consists of 16 residues. Per the germline V gene, CDR1 is LNHNV and CDR2 is YYDKDF (reference sequence). The CDR3 coding sequence is TGTGCCACCAGCCCCCAAGGGCGGGGGGGCGTCAATGAGCAGTTCTTC. Amino acids: CATSPQGRGGVNEQFF. Drawing the rest from reference TRBV15 and TRBJ2-1, the complete variable domain is DAMVIQNPRYQVTQFGKPVTLSCSQTLNHNVMYWYQQKSSQAPKLLFHYYDKDFNNEADTPDNFQSRRPNTSFCFLDIRSPGLGDTAMYLCATSPQGRGGVNEQFFGPGTRLTVL.

The chain employs TRBV6-2 or TRBV6-3 and TRBJ1-3; no clear D. Germline values: CDR1 MNHEY, CDR2 SVGEGT. The V gene lost 6 bases and the J gene lost 5 bases, with 8 bases spanning the gap. This CDR3 has 12 residues. CDR3 bases: TGTGCCAGCAGCTATGCTCGAAACACCATATATTTT. It specifies CASSYARNTIYF.

CDR3: CASSLVRLATTYEQYF. The DNA for the CDR3 is TGTGCCAGCAGCTTAGTGCGGCTAGCGACGACCTACGAGCAGTACTTC. The V and J genes are TRBV7-9 and TRBJ2-7, with a weak D call TRBD2 (6 bases). Germline CDR1 reads SEHNR; CDR2 reads FQNEAQ (reference sequence). This CDR3 region has 16 residues. Trimming took 1 base from V and 2 from J, leaving 15 bases between them.

Only a few counts were recorded for this clonotype. The CDR3 here is CASSRRTGTDTQYF. The CDR3 DNA is TGTGCCAGCAGCCGACGGACGGGCACAGATACGCAGTATTTT. The V call is TRBV7-6, the J call TRBJ2-3; no clear D. Trimming removed 5 bases at V and 1 base at J, with 10 bases between. The germline V gene has CDR1 SGHVS and CDR2 FNYEAQ. The CDR3 covers 14 residues.

The chain employs TRBV6-6 and TRBJ1-2; TRBD1 might be the D (5 bases). V was clipped by 6 bases and J by 6 bases, with 23 bases between them. Per germline, CDR1 MNHNY and CDR2 SVGAGI (reference sequence). This CDR3 is 16 amino acids long. The CDR3 spells CASSRSPDGAGDGYTF. In DNA form, the CDR3 reads TGTGCCAGCAGCCGCTCCCCGGACGGCGCGGGGGATGGCTACACCTTC.

The gene calls are TRBV4-3 and TRBJ1-3; D is ambiguous. Trimming took 0 bases from V and 9 from J, leaving 21 bases between them. Looked up from germline, CDR1 is LGHNA and CDR2 is YSLEER. This CDR3 has 17 residues. CDR3 sequence: CASSQEPDRTLGSTIYF. The CDR3 DNA sequence: TGCGCCAGCAGCCAAGAGCCGGACCGAACCCTTGGTAGCACCATATATTTT.

This clonotype was detected a few times. The chain couples TRBV7-2 to TRBJ2-5, with 7 positions matching TRBD2. Per the germline V gene, CDR1 is SGHTA and CDR2 is FQGNSA. CDR3 length: 15 amino acids. V dropped 3 bases and J dropped 5; count of bases not matched to a gene: 9. CDR3 DNA sequence: TGTGCCAGCAGCTTTGGTGGCGGGAGTGGGGAGACCCAGTACTTC. Its protein product is CASSFGGGSGETQYF. Full variable domain (missing parts from reference TRBV7-2 and TRBJ2-5): GAGVSQSPSNKVTEKGKDVELRCDPISGHTALYWYRQSLGQGLEFLIYFQGNSAPDKSGLPSDRFSAERTGGSVSTLTIQRTQQEDSAVYLCASSFGGGSGETQYFGPGTRLLVL.

V and J are TRBV7-9 and TRBJ1-4; D is uncertain. CDR3 length: 14 amino acids. Trimming took off 1 base at V and 8 bases at J, with 11 bases between the two ends. CDR1 and CDR2 from the germline V gene are SEHNR and FQNEAQ (reference sequence). The DNA for the CDR3 is TGTGCCAGCAGCTTAGTGGCCAGCCGGGAAAAACTGTTTTTT. This encodes CASSLVASREKLFF.

This clonotype has more than one count but fewer than ten. The rearrangement joins TRBV28 to TRBJ2-7; the D gene is possibly TRBD2 (6 bases). This CDR3 contains 14 residues. Trimming took off 4 bases at V and 9 bases at J, with 19 bases between the two ends. Germline V gene data show CDR1 as MDHEN and CDR2 as SYDVKM. The CDR3 bases are TGTGCCAGCAGTTCCAAGCGGGCCCCGAGGGGGCAGTACTTC. This encodes CASSSKRAPRGQYF.

There are a few counts of this clonotype. As DNA, the CDR3 is TGTGCCAGCAGCCAGGGAATGCAGGGACCCAATCAGCCCCAGCATTTT. As protein: CASSQGMQGPNQPQHF. The rearrangement links TRBV7-6 to TRBJ1-5, with D tentatively TRBD1 (5 bases). CDR1 is SGHVS and CDR2 is FNYEAQ in the germline V gene. Trimming left V 5 bases short and J 3 bases short, with 17 bases between. This CDR3 is 16 amino acids long.

CDR3 region: CASSEDSTGVTGELFF. CDR3 nucleotides: TGTGCCAGCAGTGAAGACTCGACAGGGGTAACCGGGGAGCTGTTTTTT. The chain is built from TRBV2 and TRBJ2-2, with TRBD1 identical over 8 bases. The CDR3 contains 16 residues. Germline V gene lookup returns CDR1 SNHLY and CDR2 FYNNEI. V dropped 1 base and J dropped 5; count of bases not matched to a gene: 6.

The chain is built from TRBV4-1 and TRBJ1-3, with 9 nucleotides matching TRBD1. J gave up 4 bases and V 4 bases, and 8 bases lay outside the gene matches. CDR3 size: 16 residues. Germline V gene sequence: CDR1 MGHRA, CDR2 YSYEKL. CDR3 nucleotide sequence: TGCGCCAGCAGCCTAAAAGGGACAGGGCTCGGAAACACCATATATTTT. Its translation is CASSLKGTGLGNTIYF.

This sequence joins TRBV2 and TRBJ1-1; tentative D call: TRBD1 (5 bases). There are 14 residues in the CDR3. V was trimmed by 8 bases and J by 4 bases, leaving 17 bases between them. In germline, CDR1 is SNHLY, CDR2 FYNNEI. CDR3 DNA: TGTGCCAGCGGCTGGGGGGACGAGGGCACTGAAGCTTTCTTT. This codes for CASGWGDEGTEAFF.